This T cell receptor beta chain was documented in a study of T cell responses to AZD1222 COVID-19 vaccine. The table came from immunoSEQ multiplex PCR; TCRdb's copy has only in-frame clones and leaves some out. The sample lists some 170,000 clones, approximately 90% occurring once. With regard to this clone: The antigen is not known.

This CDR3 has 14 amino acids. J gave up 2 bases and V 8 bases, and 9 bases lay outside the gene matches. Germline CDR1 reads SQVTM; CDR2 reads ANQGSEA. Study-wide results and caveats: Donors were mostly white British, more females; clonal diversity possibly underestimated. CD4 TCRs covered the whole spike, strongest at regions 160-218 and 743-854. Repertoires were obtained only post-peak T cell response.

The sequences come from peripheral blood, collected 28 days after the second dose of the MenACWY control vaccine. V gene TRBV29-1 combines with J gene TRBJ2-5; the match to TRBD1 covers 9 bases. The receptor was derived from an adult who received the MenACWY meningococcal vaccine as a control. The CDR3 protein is CSSLSGTGQETQYF. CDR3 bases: TGCAGCTCTCTGTCCGGGACAGGGCAAGAGACCCAGTACTTC.